These 11 T cell receptor beta chains share one sample of origin, sequenced in a study of low-dose radiotherapy and immunotherapy resistance in tumors. This sample's time point: after trial treatment. Treatment of the sample: LDRT plus nivolumab, ipilimumab, low-dose cyclophosphamide and aspirin (RACIN trial). Gene-specific TRAV and TRBV primers were used for first-strand cDNA, covering alpha and beta chains. With a V-primer adapter and a constant-region primer, TCRs were amplified for roughly 21 PCR cycles. TCRdb passed the reads through MiXCR, listing each CDR3 protein once. The sample includes approximately 42,000 distinct CDR3 sequences, less than 30% seen only once; the top ten take about 9.5%. The material sequenced was PBMCs, taken after low-dose radiotherapy plus immunotherapy. The receptors were sampled from a male donor with prostate cancer.

This clonotype was counted at least ten times. V and J are TRBV2 and TRBJ2-5; 11 bases line up with TRBD2. Per the germline V gene, CDR1 is SNHLY and CDR2 is FYNNEI. CDR3 length: 16 residues. J was trimmed by 4 bases and V by 7 bases; bases with no gene match: 11. The CDR3, as DNA: TGTGCCAGCACCGGTGGTAGCGGGAGGGGAGGAGAGACCCAGTACTTC. Its protein product is CASTGGSGRGGETQYF.

This clonotype has a count of ten or more. The V call is TRBV5-1, the J call TRBJ2-5; TRBD2 agrees at 10 bases. Germline-derived CDR1 and CDR2 are SGHRS and YFSETQ. This CDR3 region has 17 residues. V lost 0 bases, J lost 5 bases, and 10 bases stayed unmatched. This CDR3 reads CASSLASLAGVWETQYF. CDR3 DNA sequence: TGCGCCAGCAGCTTGGCCTCGCTAGCGGGAGTTTGGGAGACCCAGTACTTC.

This clonotype was detected ten times or more. This chain links TRBV29-1 with TRBJ1-2, with 8 bases matching TRBD1. This CDR3 has 15 amino acids. Germline lookup yields CDR1 SQVTM and CDR2 ANQGSEA. Trimming cost V 3 bases and J 7 bases; bases outside gene matches: 13. The CDR3 loop reads CSVDRGGQGARGYTF. The CDR3 nucleotides are TGCAGCGTTGACCGTGGCGGGCAGGGGGCGCGTGGCTACACCTTC.

This clonotype occurred many times. The chain links TRBV3-1 to TRBJ1-2; tentative D call: TRBD1 (6 bases). The V end lost 1 base, the J end lost 2 bases, and 11 bases lay between the germline ends. This CDR3 region has 15 residues. In germline, CDR1 is LGHDT, CDR2 YNNKEL (reference sequence). The CDR3 DNA follows: TGTGCCAGCAGCCAAGTCACAGGGAGCAACTATGGCTACACCTTC. This gives the protein CASSQVTGSNYGYTF.

This clonotype was seen ten or more times. The CDR3: CASTPSGKLNEQFF. In nucleotides, the CDR3 is TGTGCCAGCACCCCATCAGGGAAATTGAATGAGCAGTTCTTC. The rearrangement links TRBV12-3 or TRBV12-4 to TRBJ2-1; D might be TRBD1 (5 bases). CDR3 length equals 14 residues. Trimming shortened V by 7 bases and J by 7 bases, and 17 bases separated the two germline ends.

This clonotype was seen repeatedly, ten times or more. This rearrangement joins TRBV6-2 or TRBV6-3 to TRBJ1-6, with D uncertain. The CDR3 is 15 amino acids. Between the trimmed V and J ends, which lost 0 bases and 7 bases, there was a span of 10 bases. Germline CDR1 is MNHEY and CDR2 is SVGEGT. The CDR3 loop is CASSYSGDRNSPLHF. In DNA form, the CDR3 reads TGTGCCAGCAGTTACTCCGGAGATAGGAATTCACCCCTCCACTTT.

On this clonotype: A read error likely explains this, since a far larger clone differs by one base. The rearrangement joins TRBV10-3 to TRBJ2-1; D may be TRBD2 (7 bases). The V gene lost 3 bases and the J gene lost 10 bases, with 13 bases spanning the gap. The CDR3 runs 13 residues. The germline CDR1 and CDR2 sequences are ENHRY and SYGVKD. This CDR3 reads CAISDGGAYEQFF. DNA of the CDR3: TGTGCCATCAGTGATGGGGGGGCGTACGAGCAGTTCTTC.

Concerning this clonotype: Only one base separates this from a far larger clonotype, so it likely reflects a read error. The chain uses TRBV2 and TRBJ2-7, with D perhaps being TRBD1 or TRBD2 (5 bases each). Looked up from germline, CDR1 is SNHLY and CDR2 is FYNNEI. V was cut by 5 bases and J by 7 bases, with 15 bases left in between. The length of the CDR3 is 13 residues. The CDR3 loop is CASSPGDGREQYF. The CDR3 DNA is TGTGCCAGCAGTCCTGGGGACGGTCGGGAGCAGTACTTC. The full variable domain, rest sourced from reference TRBV2 and TRBJ2-7, is EPEVTQTPSHQVTQMGQEVILRCVPISNHLYFYWYRQILGQKVEFLVSFYNNEISEKSEIFDDQFSVERPDGSNFTLKIRSTKLEDSAMYFCASSPGDGREQYFGPGTRLTVT.

This clonotype was counted many times. The chain links TRBV28 to TRBJ1-6; D uncertain. The germline V gene has CDR1 MDHEN and CDR2 SYDVKM. The V end lost 4 bases, the J end lost 0 bases, and 1 base lay between the germline ends. The CDR3 loop spans 13 amino acids. As DNA, the CDR3 is TGTGCCAGCAGTTCCTCCTATAATTCACCCCTCCACTTT. It specifies CASSSSYNSPLHF.

This clonotype was seen at least ten times. V is TRBV20-1 and J is TRBJ2-7; D remains ambiguous. The CDR3 is 13 amino acids. V lost 4 bases and J lost 7, with 17 bases in between. Germline V lookup: CDR1 DFQATT, CDR2 SNEGSKA (reference sequence). The CDR3, as DNA: TGCAGTGCTATCGTAGAGTACGGGTGTGAGCAGTACTTC. This encodes CSAIVEYGCEQYF.

This rearrangement joins TRBV19 to TRBJ2-2, with D possibly being TRBD1 or TRBD2 (5 bases each). Germline CDR1 and CDR2: LNHDA and SQIVND (reference sequence). Trimming stripped 4 bases from V and 3 bases from J, with 12 bases between. The CDR3 is made up of 15 amino acids. CDR3 sequence (DNA): TGTGCCAGTAGTAGGGGACCAGCGGACACCGGGGAGCTGTTTTTT. Encoded protein: CASSRGPADTGELFF.